The 24 T cell receptor beta chains below were found in one sample sequenced in a study of blood T cell repertoires in COVID-19. Profiling relied on immunoSEQ multiplex PCR, and the TCRdb table lists in-frame clones only, not all of them. This sample has over 20,000 clones; around 90% occur once, and the top ten carry around 6%. Source material: peripheral blood. The receptors were sampled from a human donor in a cohort sampled during active COVID-19.

The V and J genes are TRBV30 and TRBJ2-1, with D perhaps matching TRBD1 (6 bases). V was trimmed by 4 bases and J by 5 bases, leaving 12 bases between them. The CDR3 runs to 13 residues. Germline V gene data show CDR1 as GTSNPN and CDR2 as SVGIG (reference sequence). The CDR3 sequence is CAWTVDRNNEQFF. Here the CDR3 DNA reads TGTGCCTGGACTGTGGACAGAAACAATGAGCAGTTCTTC.

This chain's CDR3 is CASSLGFRDRGYEQYF. For the CDR3, the DNA is TGTGCCAGCAGCTTAGGTTTCCGGGACAGGGGTTACGAGCAGTACTTC. This sequence joins TRBV7-2 and TRBJ2-7; 10 bases map to TRBD1. The CDR3 is 16 residues long. In germline, CDR1 is SGHTA, CDR2 FQGNSA. V lost 1 base and J lost 4; bases outside the gene matches: 7.

This chain joins TRBV6-6 and TRBJ2-4, with D unresolved. V was cut by 4 bases and J by 1 base, with 11 bases left in between. This CDR3 is built from 15 residues. CDR1 MNHNY and CDR2 SVGAGI come from the germline V gene (reference sequence). CDR3 sequence (DNA): TGTGCCAGCAGTTTTACCCTGCAGGCCAAAAACATTCAGTACTTC. Its translation is CASSFTLQAKNIQYF.

The chain links TRBV28 to TRBJ2-7, with TRBD2 matching 7 bases. Germline V gene data show CDR1 as MDHEN and CDR2 as SYDVKM. The junction had 6 bases not matched to a gene; V was cut back by 4 bases and J by 3 bases. The CDR3 consists of 14 residues. Here the CDR3 reads CASSSGGSVYEQYF. As DNA, the CDR3 is TGTGCCAGCAGTTCTGGCGGGAGCGTCTACGAGCAGTACTTC.

The chain carries TRBV19 and TRBJ2-1; D is possibly TRBD1 (5 bases). CDR3 size: 15 residues. Germline-derived CDR1 and CDR2 are LNHDA and SQIVND (reference sequence). The germline V and J ends were trimmed by 4 bases and 2 bases, with 12 bases remaining between them. CDR3 loop: CASSREAGPYNEQFF. The CDR3 nucleotides are TGTGCCAGTAGTAGAGAGGCAGGGCCCTACAATGAGCAGTTCTTC.

The chain links TRBV9 to TRBJ2-2, with TRBD1 as a possible D gene (6 bases). V lost 0 bases, J lost 8 bases, and 11 bases lay in between. Germline CDR1 reads SGDLS; CDR2 reads YYNGEE. The CDR3 has 14 amino acids. DNA for the CDR3: TGTGCCAGCAGCGTAGCCTTTGGACAGGGGGAGCTGTTTTTT. Protein sequence: CASSVAFGQGELFF.

J is TRBJ2-1 and V is TRBV27; TRBD2 matches 11 bases. V lost 10 bases and J lost 7; bases outside the gene matches: 12. The CDR3 contains 15 residues. Looked up from germline, CDR1 is MNHEY and CDR2 is SMNVEV (reference sequence). CDR3 sequence (DNA): TGTGCCACCTGGGGTAGCGGGAGGGCCAGGAATGAGCAGTTCTTC. Encoded protein: CATWGSGRARNEQFF.

This clone was seen only a few times. The chain carries TRBV10-3 and TRBJ2-3, with D perhaps matching TRBD2 (6 bases). V lost 5 bases, J lost 0 bases, and 15 bases lay in between. Germline loops: CDR1 ENHRY, CDR2 SYGVKD. The CDR3 is 16 residues long. The CDR3 DNA follows: TGTGCCATCAGTAGACGGGCTAGCGTAAGCACAGATACGCAGTATTTT. Translation: CAISRRASVSTDTQYF.

The table lists this clone with a count of one. This chain connects TRBV5-5 to TRBJ1-1; no clear D gene. This CDR3 spans 15 amino acids. Per germline, CDR1 SGHKS and CDR2 YYEKEE (reference sequence). The V and J ends lost 0 bases and 4 bases respectively, with 13 bases between them. This CDR3 reads CASSLVSQSGTEAFF. The CDR3 nucleotides are TGTGCCAGCAGCTTGGTAAGTCAGTCAGGCACTGAAGCTTTCTTT.

The sample holds a few counts of this clone. The chain couples TRBV10-3 to TRBJ2-7; TRBD2 agrees at 8 bases. This CDR3 has 14 residues. Germline V gene data show CDR1 as ENHRY and CDR2 as SYGVKD. V trimming: 5 bases; J trimming: 6 bases; junction bases outside the gene matches: 9. The DNA for the CDR3 is TGTGCCATCAGTACCTTAGCGGGATGGGGCGAGCAGTACTTC. It yields the protein CAISTLAGWGEQYF.

The V call is TRBV20-1, the J call TRBJ1-1, with 11 bases lining up with TRBD1. The CDR3 is 15 residues long. Germline CDR1 and CDR2: DFQATT and SNEGSKA (reference sequence). The trim removed 6 bases at V and 0 bases at J, leaving 6 bases unmatched. The CDR3 loop reads CSASGQGAMNTEAFF. The CDR3 DNA reads TGCAGTGCCAGTGGACAGGGGGCCATGAACACTGAAGCTTTCTTT.

The V call is TRBV11-3, the J call TRBJ2-1; the D gene is possibly TRBD2 (7 bases). The CDR3 covers 16 residues. Germline-derived CDR1 and CDR2 are SGHNT and YENEEA. Trimming took off 5 bases at V and 0 bases at J, with 14 bases between the two ends. CDR3 amino acids: CASSLGGPGSYNEQFF. The CDR3 nucleotides read TGTGCCAGCAGCCTCGGGGGGCCCGGCTCCTACAATGAGCAGTTCTTC.

The chain employs TRBV9 and TRBJ2-2, with a weak D call TRBD1 (6 bases). CDR3 length: 15 residues. Germline CDR1 is SGDLS and CDR2 is YYNGEE. The germline V and J ends were trimmed by 4 bases and 0 bases, with 10 bases remaining between them. CDR3 in DNA: TGTGCCAGCAGCCCCCGGACAGCGAACACCGGGGAGCTGTTTTTT. It specifies CASSPRTANTGELFF.

The rearrangement links TRBV6-1 to TRBJ2-1, with 7 bases lining up with TRBD2. The length of the CDR3 is 16 residues. Germline CDR1 MNHNS, CDR2 SASEGT. The V and J ends lost 4 bases and 1 base, in that order; junction bases with no gene match: 7. The CDR3 DNA sequence: TGTGCCAGCAGTGCCCGTGGCGGGAGTTCCTACAATGAGCAGTTCTTC. Protein sequence: CASSARGGSSYNEQFF.

The DNA for the CDR3 is TGCGCCAGCAGCCAAGTATTCGGGGTCTCTGAAAAACTGTTTTTT. Protein sequence: CASSQVFGVSEKLFF. The genes are TRBV4-1 and TRBJ1-4; D is ambiguous. Trimming pared 1 base from V and 7 bases from J, leaving 13 bases between. This CDR3 has 15 amino acids. The germline V gene has CDR1 MGHRA and CDR2 YSYEKL.

The CDR3 sequence: CASSLSRGIGYTF. The CDR3, as DNA: TGTGCCAGCAGTTTATCTAGGGGCATTGGCTACACCTTC. This chain joins TRBV28 and TRBJ1-2, with D maybe TRBD1 (5 bases). Germline V gives CDR1 MDHEN, CDR2 SYDVKM. The length of the CDR3 is 13 residues. The V gene lost 1 base and the J gene lost 7 bases, with 10 bases spanning the gap.

The J gene is TRBJ2-7, the V gene TRBV5-4; the match to TRBD1 covers 9 bases. Trimming took 0 bases from V and 0 from J; bases not matched to a gene: 4. The CDR3 loop spans 16 amino acids. Germline CDR1 and CDR2: SGHNT and YYREEE (reference sequence). CDR3: CASSLGGQGSSYEQYF. CDR3 sequence (DNA): TGTGCCAGCAGCTTGGGGGGACAGGGCAGCTCCTACGAGCAGTACTTC. The variable domain in full, with the rest retrieved from reference TRBV5-4 and TRBJ2-7, is ETGVTQSPTHLIKTRGQQVTLRCSSQSGHNTVSWYQQALGQGPQFIFQYYREEENGRGNFPPRFSGLQFPNYSSELNVNALELDDSALYLCASSLGGQGSSYEQYFGPGTRLTVT.

The chain uses TRBV4-1 and TRBJ2-7; 10 bases are a match to TRBD2. CDR1 is MGHRA and CDR2 is YSYEKL in the germline V gene. V was clipped by 3 bases and J by 5 bases; unmatched bases: 19. There are 19 residues in the CDR3. The CDR3 loop reads CASSHLPGSGASGSHEQYF. CDR3 in DNA: TGCGCCAGCAGCCACCTCCCGGGGTCTGGTGCTAGCGGGAGCCACGAGCAGTACTTC.

The chain carries TRBV6-5 and TRBJ2-1; TRBD1 might be the D (6 bases). Germline V lookup: CDR1 MNHEY, CDR2 SVGAGI. The length of the CDR3 is 14 residues. Trimming stripped 8 bases from V and 2 bases from J, with 13 bases between. The DNA of the CDR3 is TGTGCCAGCCGGTTTGGGGGCGCCTACAATGAGCAGTTCTTC. It is translated as CASRFGGAYNEQFF.

This clone turned up a few times. The CDR3 DNA sequence: TGCAGCGTTGAAGATAACTACGGGGGGCTAGGAGCTTTCTTT. Amino acids: CSVEDNYGGLGAFF. This chain connects TRBV29-1 to TRBJ1-1; a weak D match, TRBD1 (6 bases). The V end lost 0 bases, the J end lost 10 bases, and 18 bases lay between the germline ends. Germline CDR1 reads SQVTM; CDR2 reads ANQGSEA. The CDR3 totals 14 residues.

The chain joins TRBV5-1 to TRBJ2-7, with a tentative D call TRBD2 (5 bases). CDR3 length: 14 amino acids. Germline V gene lookup returns CDR1 SGHRS and CDR2 YFSETQ. The V and J ends lost 1 base and 3 bases respectively, with 11 bases between them. The CDR3 is CASSLPSEGYEQYF. CDR3 nucleotide sequence: TGCGCCAGCAGCTTGCCTTCAGAGGGCTACGAGCAGTACTTC.

This clone was found once. The genes are TRBV18 and TRBJ1-2; TRBD1 matches 7 bases. The CDR3 sequence is 15 residues long. Germline V lookup: CDR1 KGHSH, CDR2 LQKENI. J was trimmed by 3 bases and V by 6 bases; bases with no gene match: 10. This CDR3 reads CASSQDRVGDYGYTF. For the CDR3, the DNA is TGTGCCAGCTCTCAAGACAGGGTCGGTGACTATGGCTACACCTTC. Drawing the rest from reference TRBV18 and TRBJ1-2, the complete variable domain is NAGVMQNPRHLVRRRGQEARLRCSPMKGHSHVYWYRQLPEEGLKFMVYLQKENIIDESGMPKERFSAEFPKEGPSILRIQQVVRGDSAAYFCASSQDRVGDYGYTFGSGTRLTVV.

The rearrangement uses TRBV2 and TRBJ1-6; D gene unclear. The CDR3 is made up of 13 amino acids. Trimming removed 2 bases from V and 7 bases from J, with 6 bases in between. Germline values: CDR1 SNHLY, CDR2 FYNNEI. CDR3 nucleotide sequence: TGTGCCAGCAGTGAACTCTACAATTCACCCCTCCACTTT. It specifies CASSELYNSPLHF. Filled out from reference TRBV2 and TRBJ1-6, the complete variable domain reads EPEVTQTPSHQVTQMGQEVILRCVPISNHLYFYWYRQILGQKVEFLVSFYNNEISEKSEIFDDQFSVERPDGSNFTLKIRSTKLEDSAMYFCASSELYNSPLHFGNGTRLTVT.

The chain has TRBV28 and TRBJ1-4; no firm D call. The germline CDR1 and CDR2 sequences are MDHEN and SYDVKM. The CDR3 has 15 residues. Between the trimmed V and J ends, which lost 6 bases and 0 bases, there was a span of 11 bases. The CDR3 here is CASRPAFATNEKLFF. CDR3 nucleotide sequence: TGTGCCAGCAGGCCCGCGTTTGCAACTAATGAAAAACTGTTTTTT.